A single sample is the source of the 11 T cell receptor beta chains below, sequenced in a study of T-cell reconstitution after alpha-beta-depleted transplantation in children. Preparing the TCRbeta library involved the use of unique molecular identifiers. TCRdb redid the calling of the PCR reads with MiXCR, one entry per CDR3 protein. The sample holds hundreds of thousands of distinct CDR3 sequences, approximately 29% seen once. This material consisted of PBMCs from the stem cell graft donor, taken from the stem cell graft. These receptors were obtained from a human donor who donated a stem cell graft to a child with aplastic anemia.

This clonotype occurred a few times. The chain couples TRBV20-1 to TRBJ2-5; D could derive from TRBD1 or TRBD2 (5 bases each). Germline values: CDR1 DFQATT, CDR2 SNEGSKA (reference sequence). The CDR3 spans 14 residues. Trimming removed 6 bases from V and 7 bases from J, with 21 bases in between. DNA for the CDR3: TGCAGTGCCGAGACGGGACCAAGAAGGGGGACCCAGTACTTC. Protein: CSAETGPRRGTQYF.

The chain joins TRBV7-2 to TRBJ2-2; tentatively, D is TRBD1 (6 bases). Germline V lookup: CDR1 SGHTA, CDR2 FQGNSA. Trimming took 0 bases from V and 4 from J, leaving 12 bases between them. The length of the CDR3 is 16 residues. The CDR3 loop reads CASSLAEARGTGELFF. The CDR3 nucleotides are TGTGCCAGCAGCTTAGCGGAAGCCAGGGGCACCGGGGAGCTGTTTTTT.

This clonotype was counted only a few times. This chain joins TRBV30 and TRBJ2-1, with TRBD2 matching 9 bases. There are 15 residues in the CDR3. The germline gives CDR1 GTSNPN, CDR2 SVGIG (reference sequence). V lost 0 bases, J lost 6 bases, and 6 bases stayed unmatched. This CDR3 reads CAWSVRASGANEQFF. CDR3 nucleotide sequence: TGTGCCTGGAGTGTAAGGGCTAGCGGGGCCAATGAGCAGTTCTTC. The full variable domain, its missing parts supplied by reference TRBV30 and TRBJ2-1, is SQTIHQWPATLVQPVGSPLSLECTVEGTSNPNLYWYRQAAGRGLQLLFYSVGIGQISSEVPQNLSASRPQDRQFILSSKKLLLSDSGFYLCAWSVRASGANEQFFGPGTRLTVL.

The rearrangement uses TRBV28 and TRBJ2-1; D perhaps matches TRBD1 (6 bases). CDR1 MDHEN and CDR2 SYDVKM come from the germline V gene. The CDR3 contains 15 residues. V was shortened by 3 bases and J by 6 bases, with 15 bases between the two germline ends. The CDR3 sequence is CASSLGASSGNEQFF. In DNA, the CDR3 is TGTGCCAGCAGTTTGGGGGCGAGTTCAGGCAATGAGCAGTTCTTC.

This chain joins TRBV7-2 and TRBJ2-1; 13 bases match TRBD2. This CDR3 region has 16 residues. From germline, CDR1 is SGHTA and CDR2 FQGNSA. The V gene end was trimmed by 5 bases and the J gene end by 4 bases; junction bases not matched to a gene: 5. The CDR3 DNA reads TGTGCCAGCAGCGCGGGACTAGCGGGGATGTACAATGAGCAGTTCTTC. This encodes CASSAGLAGMYNEQFF.

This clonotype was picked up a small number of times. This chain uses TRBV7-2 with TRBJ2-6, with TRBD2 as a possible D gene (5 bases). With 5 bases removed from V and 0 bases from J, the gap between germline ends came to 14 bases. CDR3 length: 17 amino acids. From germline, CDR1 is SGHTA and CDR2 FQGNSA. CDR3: CASSEGRVSSGANVLTF. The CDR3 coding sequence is TGTGCCAGCAGCGAAGGGCGGGTTTCCTCTGGGGCCAACGTCCTGACTTTC. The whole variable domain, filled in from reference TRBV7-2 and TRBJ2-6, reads GAGVSQSPSNKVTEKGKDVELRCDPISGHTALYWYRQSLGQGLEFLIYFQGNSAPDKSGLPSDRFSAERTGGSVSTLTIQRTQQEDSAVYLCASSEGRVSSGANVLTFGAGSRLTVL.

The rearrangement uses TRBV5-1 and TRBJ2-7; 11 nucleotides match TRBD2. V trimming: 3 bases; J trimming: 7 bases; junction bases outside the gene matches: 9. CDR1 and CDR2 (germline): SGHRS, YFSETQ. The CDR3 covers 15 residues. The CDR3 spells CASSSTGTSGREQYF. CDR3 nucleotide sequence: TGCGCCAGCAGCTCGACCGGGACTAGCGGCAGGGAGCAGTACTTC.

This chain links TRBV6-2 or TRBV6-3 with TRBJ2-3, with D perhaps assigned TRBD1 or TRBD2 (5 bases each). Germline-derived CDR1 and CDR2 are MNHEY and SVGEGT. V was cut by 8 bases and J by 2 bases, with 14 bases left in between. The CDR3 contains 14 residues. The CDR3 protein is CASFRGEFTDTQYF. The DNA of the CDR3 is TGTGCCAGCTTCCGAGGGGAGTTCACAGATACGCAGTATTTT.

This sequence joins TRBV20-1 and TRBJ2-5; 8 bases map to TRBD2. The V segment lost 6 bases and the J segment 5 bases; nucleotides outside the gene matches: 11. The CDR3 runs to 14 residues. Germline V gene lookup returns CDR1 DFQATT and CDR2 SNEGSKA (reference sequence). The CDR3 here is CSARGGGSEETQYF. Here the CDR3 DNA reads TGCAGTGCACGGGGGGGCGGGAGCGAGGAGACCCAGTACTTC.

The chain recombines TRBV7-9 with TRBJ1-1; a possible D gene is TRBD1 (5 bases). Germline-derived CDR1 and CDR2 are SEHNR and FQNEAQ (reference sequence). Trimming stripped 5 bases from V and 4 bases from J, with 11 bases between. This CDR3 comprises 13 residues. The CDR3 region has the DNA TGTGCCAGCAGCCCTCAGACAGCCACTGAAGCTTTCTTT. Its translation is CASSPQTATEAFF. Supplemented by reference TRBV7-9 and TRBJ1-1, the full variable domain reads DTGVSQNPRHKITKRGQNVTFRCDPISEHNRLYWYRQTLGQGPEFLTYFQNEAQLEKSRLLSDRFSAERPKGSFSTLEIQRTEQGDSAMYLCASSPQTATEAFFGQGTRLTVV.

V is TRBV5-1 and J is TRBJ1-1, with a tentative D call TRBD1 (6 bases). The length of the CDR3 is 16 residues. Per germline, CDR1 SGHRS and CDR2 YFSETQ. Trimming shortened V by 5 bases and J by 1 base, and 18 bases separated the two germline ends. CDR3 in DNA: TGCGCCAGCAGTCTCTGGGCGGGGGCGGAGAACACTGAAGCTTTCTTT. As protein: CASSLWAGAENTEAFF.